A single T cell receptor beta chain is shown here with its context. The repertoire was sequenced with immunoSEQ multiplex PCR; TCRdb's copy has only in-frame clones and lacks some. The sample holds roughly 450,000 clones, approximately 79% seen once. This entry comes from a study of shared clonotypes between healthy human individuals. Across the study: In total, the donors were two women and a few men aged 18 to 49.

CDR1 and CDR2 (germline): SGHDT, YYEEEE. The length of the CDR3 is 14 residues. Trimming removed 4 bases at V and 5 bases at J, with 15 bases between. The sequence derives from a woman in her forties in good health. Some clones in this sample may be carry-over from other donors' samples. The chain couples TRBV5-6 to TRBJ2-5; D is possibly TRBD1 (5 bases). Input material: PBMCs. The CDR3 here is CASSITGPGETQYF. The CDR3 DNA follows: TGTGCCAGCAGCATCACAGGCCCCGGGGAGACCCAGTACTTC.